Below, one T cell receptor beta chain is given with its context. The data derive from a study of T cell changes during pregnancy in multiple sclerosis. The trim removed 1 base at V and 5 bases at J, leaving 8 bases unmatched. This CDR3 region has 17 residues. Germline V gene sequence: CDR1 SNHLY, CDR2 FYNNEI. Sequenced by immunoSEQ multiplex PCR; TCRdb stores in-frame clones only, minus some. Of around 69,000 clones listed, about 92% were seen once; the top ten hold roughly 2.1%. The source of this sequence is a female donor in good health, enrolled as a control in a pregnancy study. The J gene is TRBJ2-3, the V gene TRBV2, with 11 bases aligning to TRBD2. Sequencing used peripheral blood, obtained in the second trimester of pregnancy. CDR3 DNA: TGTGCCAGCAGTGAAGACTTAGCGGGGGGGCGTGGAGATACGCAGTATTTT. Amino acids: CASSEDLAGGRGDTQYF.